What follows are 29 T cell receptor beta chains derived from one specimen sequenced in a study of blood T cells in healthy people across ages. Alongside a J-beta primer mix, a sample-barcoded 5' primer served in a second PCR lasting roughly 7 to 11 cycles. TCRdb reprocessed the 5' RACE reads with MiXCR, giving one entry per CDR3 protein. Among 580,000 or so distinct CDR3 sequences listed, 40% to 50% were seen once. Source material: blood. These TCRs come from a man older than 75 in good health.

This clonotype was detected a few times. The DNA of the CDR3 is TGCAGTGCTACCAAAGCCGGGTCGCTCTTTAATTCACCCCTCCACTTT. As protein: CSATKAGSLFNSPLHF. The chain combines TRBV20-1 with TRBJ1-6; no reliable D call. V was trimmed by 4 bases and J by 6 bases, leaving 19 bases between them. The length of the CDR3 is 16 residues. Germline lookup yields CDR1 DFQATT and CDR2 SNEGSKA (reference sequence).

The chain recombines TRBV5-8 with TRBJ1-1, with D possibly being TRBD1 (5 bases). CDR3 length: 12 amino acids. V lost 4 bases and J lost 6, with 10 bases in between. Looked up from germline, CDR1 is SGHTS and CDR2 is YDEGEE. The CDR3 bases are TGTGCCAGCAGCAGGGACGGTTCTGAAGCTTTCTTT. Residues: CASSRDGSEAFF.

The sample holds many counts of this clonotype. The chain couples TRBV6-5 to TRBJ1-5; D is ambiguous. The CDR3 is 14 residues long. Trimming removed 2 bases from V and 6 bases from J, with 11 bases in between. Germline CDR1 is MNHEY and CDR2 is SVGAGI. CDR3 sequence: CASSYNQYSQPQHF. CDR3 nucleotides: TGTGCCAGCAGTTACAACCAGTATTCTCAGCCCCAGCATTTT.

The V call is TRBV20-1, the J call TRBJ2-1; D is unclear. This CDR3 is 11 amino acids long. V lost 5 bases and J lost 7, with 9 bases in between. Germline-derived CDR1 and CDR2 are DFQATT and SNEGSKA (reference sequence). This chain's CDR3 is CSAADFNEQFF. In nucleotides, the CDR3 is TGCAGTGCTGCTGACTTTAATGAGCAGTTCTTC.

The CDR3 protein is CASNPTGENTEAFF. The CDR3 coding sequence is TGTGCCAGCAACCCGACAGGGGAGAACACTGAAGCTTTCTTT. The genes are TRBV2 and TRBJ1-1, with TRBD1 identical over 8 bases. V shed 7 bases and J 1 base; nucleotides not matched to a gene: 5. The V gene's germline CDR1 is SNHLY and CDR2 FYNNEI. There are 14 residues in the CDR3.

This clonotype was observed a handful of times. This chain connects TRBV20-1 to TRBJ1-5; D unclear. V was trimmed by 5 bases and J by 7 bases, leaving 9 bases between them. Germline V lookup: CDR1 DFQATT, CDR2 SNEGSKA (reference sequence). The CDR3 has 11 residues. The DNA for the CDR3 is TGCAGTGCTGGGAACGGGCAGCCCCAGCATTTT. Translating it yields CSAGNGQPQHF.

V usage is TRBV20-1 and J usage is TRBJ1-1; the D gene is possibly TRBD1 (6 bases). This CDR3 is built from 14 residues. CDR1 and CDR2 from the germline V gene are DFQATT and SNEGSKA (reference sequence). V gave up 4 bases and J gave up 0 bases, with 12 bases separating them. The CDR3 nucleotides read TGCAGTGCTAAGACAGGTACGATGAACACTGAAGCTTTCTTT. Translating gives CSAKTGTMNTEAFF.

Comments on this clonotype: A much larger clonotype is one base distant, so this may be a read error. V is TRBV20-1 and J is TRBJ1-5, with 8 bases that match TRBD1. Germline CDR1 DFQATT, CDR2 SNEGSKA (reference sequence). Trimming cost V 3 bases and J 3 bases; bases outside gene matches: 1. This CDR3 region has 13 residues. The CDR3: CSARGQVNQPQHF. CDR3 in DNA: TGCAGTGCTAGGGGACAGGTCAATCAGCCCCAGCATTTT.

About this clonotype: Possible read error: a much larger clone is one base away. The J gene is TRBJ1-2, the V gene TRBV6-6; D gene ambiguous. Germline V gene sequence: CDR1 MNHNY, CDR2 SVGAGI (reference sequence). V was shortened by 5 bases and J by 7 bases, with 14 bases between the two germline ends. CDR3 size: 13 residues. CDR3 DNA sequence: TGTGCCAGCAGTGACGAGGGAGTGGGTGGCTACACCTTC. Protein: CASSDEGVGGYTF.

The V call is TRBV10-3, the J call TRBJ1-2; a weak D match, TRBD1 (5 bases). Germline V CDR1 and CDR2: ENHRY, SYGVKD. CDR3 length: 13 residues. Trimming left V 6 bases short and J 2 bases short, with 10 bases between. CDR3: CAISDRSNYGYTF. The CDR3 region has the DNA TGTGCCATCAGCGACAGATCAAACTATGGCTACACCTTC.

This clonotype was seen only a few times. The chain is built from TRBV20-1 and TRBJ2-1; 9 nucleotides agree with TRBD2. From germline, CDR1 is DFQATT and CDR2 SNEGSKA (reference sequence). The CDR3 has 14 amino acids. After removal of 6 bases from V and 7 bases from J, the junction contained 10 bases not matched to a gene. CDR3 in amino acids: CSAEWVAGVNEQFF. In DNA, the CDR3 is TGCAGTGCCGAGTGGGTAGCGGGAGTTAATGAGCAGTTCTTC.

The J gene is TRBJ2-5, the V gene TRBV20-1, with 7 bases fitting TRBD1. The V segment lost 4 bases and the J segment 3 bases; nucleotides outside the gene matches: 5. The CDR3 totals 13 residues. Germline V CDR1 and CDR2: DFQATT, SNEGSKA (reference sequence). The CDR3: CSANPGQKETQYF. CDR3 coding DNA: TGCAGTGCTAACCCGGGACAGAAAGAGACCCAGTACTTC.

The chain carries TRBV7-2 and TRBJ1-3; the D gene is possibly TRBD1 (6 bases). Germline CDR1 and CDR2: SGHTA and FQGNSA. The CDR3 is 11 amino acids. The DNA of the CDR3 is TGTGCTTCAGGGGCCGGAAACACCATATATTTT. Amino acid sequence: CASGAGNTIYF.

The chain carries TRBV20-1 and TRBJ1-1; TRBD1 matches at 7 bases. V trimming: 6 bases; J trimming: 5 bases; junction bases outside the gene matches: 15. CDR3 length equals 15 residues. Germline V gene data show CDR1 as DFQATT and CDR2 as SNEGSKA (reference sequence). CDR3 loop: CSAFRRQGRVTEAFF. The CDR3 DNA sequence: TGCAGTGCCTTTCGTAGACAGGGACGGGTGACTGAAGCTTTCTTT.

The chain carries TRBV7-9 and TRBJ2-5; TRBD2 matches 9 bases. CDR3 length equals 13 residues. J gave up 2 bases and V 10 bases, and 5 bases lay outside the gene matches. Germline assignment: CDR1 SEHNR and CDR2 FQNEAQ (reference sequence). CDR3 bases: TGTGCCATCACTAGCGGGTGGCAAGAGACCCAGTACTTC. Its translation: CAITSGWQETQYF.

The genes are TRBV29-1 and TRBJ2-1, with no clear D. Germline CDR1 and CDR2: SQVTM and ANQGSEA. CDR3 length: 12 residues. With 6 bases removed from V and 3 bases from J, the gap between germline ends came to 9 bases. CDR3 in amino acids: CSVGGDYNEQFF. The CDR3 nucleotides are TGCAGCGTGGGTGGCGACTACAATGAGCAGTTCTTC.

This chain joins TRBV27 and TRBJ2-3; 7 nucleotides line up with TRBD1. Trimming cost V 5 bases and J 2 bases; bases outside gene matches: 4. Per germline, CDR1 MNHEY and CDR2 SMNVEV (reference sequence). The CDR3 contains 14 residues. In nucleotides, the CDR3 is TGTGCCAGCAGTAGGGGGCTGGTCACAGATACGCAGTATTTT. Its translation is CASSRGLVTDTQYF.

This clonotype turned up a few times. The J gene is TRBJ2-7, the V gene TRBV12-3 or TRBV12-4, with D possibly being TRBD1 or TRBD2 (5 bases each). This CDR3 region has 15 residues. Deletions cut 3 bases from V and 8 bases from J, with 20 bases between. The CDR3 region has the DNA TGTGCCAGCAGTTTGGGGACCGGGCCCTCGACCAAGCAGTACTTC. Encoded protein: CASSLGTGPSTKQYF.

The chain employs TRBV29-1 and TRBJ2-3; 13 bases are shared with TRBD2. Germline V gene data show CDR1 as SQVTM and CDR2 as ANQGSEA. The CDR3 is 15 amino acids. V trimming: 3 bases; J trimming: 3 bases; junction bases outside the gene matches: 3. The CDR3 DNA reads TGCAGCGTTGACGGGACTAGCGGGAAAACAGATACGCAGTATTTT. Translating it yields CSVDGTSGKTDTQYF.

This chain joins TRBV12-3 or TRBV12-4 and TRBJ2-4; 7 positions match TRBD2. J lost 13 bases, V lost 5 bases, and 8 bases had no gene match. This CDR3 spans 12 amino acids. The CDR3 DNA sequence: TGTGCCAGCAGTGATGGGACTAATGAGCAGTACTTC. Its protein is CASSDGTNEQYF.

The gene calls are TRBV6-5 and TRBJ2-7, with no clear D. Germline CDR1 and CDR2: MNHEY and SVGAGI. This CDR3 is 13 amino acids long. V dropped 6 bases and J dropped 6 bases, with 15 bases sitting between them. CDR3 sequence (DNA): TGTGCCAGCAGCCCCTCCCTGACCTGCGAGCAGTACTTC. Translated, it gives CASSPSLTCEQYF.

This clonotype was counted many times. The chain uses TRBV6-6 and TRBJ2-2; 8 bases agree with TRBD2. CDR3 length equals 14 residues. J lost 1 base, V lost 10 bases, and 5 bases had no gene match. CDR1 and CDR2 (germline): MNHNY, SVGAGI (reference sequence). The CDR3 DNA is TGTGCCACCCATAGCGGGATGAACACCGGGGAGCTGTTTTTT. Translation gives CATHSGMNTGELFF.

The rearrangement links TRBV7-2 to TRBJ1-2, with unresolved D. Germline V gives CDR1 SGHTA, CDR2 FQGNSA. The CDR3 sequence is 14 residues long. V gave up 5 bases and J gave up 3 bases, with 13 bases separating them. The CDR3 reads CASSPNDRHYGYTF. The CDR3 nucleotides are TGTGCCAGCAGCCCCAACGACCGGCACTATGGCTACACCTTC.

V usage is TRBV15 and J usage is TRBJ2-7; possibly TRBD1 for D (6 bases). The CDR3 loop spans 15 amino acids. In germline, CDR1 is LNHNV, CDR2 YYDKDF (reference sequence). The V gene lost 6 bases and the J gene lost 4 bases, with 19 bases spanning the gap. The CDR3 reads CATSPSTGTQYEQYF. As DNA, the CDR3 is TGTGCCACCAGTCCTAGTACAGGGACCCAATACGAGCAGTACTTC.

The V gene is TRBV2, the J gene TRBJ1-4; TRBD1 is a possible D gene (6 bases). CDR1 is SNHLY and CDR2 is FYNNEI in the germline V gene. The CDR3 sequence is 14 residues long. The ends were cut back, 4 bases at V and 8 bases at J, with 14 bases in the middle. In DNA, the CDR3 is TGTGCCAGCAGTGGACAGGATGAACGAGAAAAACTGTTTTTT. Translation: CASSGQDEREKLFF. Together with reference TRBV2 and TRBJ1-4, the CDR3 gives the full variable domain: EPEVTQTPSHQVTQMGQEVILRCVPISNHLYFYWYRQILGQKVEFLVSFYNNEISEKSEIFDDQFSVERPDGSNFTLKIRSTKLEDSAMYFCASSGQDEREKLFFGSGTQLSVL.

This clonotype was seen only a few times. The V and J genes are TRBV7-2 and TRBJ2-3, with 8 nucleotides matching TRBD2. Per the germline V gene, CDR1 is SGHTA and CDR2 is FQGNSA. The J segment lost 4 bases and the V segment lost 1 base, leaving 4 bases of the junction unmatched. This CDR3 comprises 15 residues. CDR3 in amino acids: CASSLGGRRADTQYF. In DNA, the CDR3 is TGTGCCAGCAGCTTAGGCGGGAGGAGGGCAGATACGCAGTATTTT.

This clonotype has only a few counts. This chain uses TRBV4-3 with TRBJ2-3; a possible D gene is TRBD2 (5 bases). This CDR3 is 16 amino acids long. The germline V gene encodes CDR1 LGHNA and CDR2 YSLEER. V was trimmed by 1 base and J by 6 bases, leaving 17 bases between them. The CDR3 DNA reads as TGCGCCAGCAGCCAAGGTCAGCGCCTAAGAGGGGATACGCAGTATTTT. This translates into CASSQGQRLRGDTQYF.

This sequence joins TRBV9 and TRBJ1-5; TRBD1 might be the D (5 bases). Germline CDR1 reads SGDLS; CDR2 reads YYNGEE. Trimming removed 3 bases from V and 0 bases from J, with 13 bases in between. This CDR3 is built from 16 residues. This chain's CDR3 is CASSAGSTYSNQPQHF. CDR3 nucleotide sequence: TGTGCCAGCAGCGCAGGGAGTACCTATAGCAATCAGCCCCAGCATTTT.

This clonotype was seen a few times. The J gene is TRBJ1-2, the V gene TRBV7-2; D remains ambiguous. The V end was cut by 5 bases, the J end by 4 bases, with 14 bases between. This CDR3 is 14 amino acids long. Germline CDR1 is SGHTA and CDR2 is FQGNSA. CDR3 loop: CASSDPGRAYGYTF. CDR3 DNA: TGTGCCAGCAGCGACCCGGGCAGAGCCTATGGCTACACCTTC.